This T cell receptor (beta chain) appears in the sequencing data of a study of cytomegalovirus exposure and HLA in healthy donors. Researchers ran the PCR with 60 Vbeta and 13 Jbeta primers. The protocol was immunoSEQ multiplex PCR, while the TCRdb copy is restricted to in-frame clones and leaves out a portion. The sample records about 160,000 clones, around three quarters being singletons. Germline CDR1 GTSNPN, CDR2 SVGIG (reference sequence). CDR3 length: 16 amino acids. The V and J ends lost 4 bases and 4 bases, in that order; junction bases with no gene match: 14. This clonotype was obtained from a man aged 45-65 years in good health and CMV-seropositive. Source material: PBMCs. The chain couples TRBV30 to TRBJ1-2; the match to TRBD1 covers 8 bases. CDR3 amino acids: CAWTFPIGQGIYGYTF. In DNA form, the CDR3 reads TGTGCCTGGACCTTCCCTATTGGACAGGGTATCTATGGCTACACCTTC.